This TCR beta chain was captured by sequencing in a study of shared clonotypes between healthy human individuals. Assay used: immunoSEQ multiplex PCR; TCRdb lists only in-frame clones, some missing. Among 500,000 or so clones, about 96% were seen once, and the ten largest hold about 0.067%. CD45RA-negative memory and CD45RA+ naive subsets were split from the CD4+ cells. Germline V gene lookup returns CDR1 GTSNPN and CDR2 SVGIG (reference sequence). The CDR3 is 14 residues long. With V trimmed by 5 bases and J by 5 bases, 9 bases remained unmatched. This clonotype was obtained from a woman between 25 and 40 years old in good health. Sequencing was done on a sample of naive CD4+ T cells sorted from blood. Subset noted: CD45RA+ positively selected. The rearrangement uses TRBV30 and TRBJ2-7, with TRBD2 matching over 10 bases. CDR3 sequence (DNA): TGTGCCTGGGGTTCTAGCGGGAGCCCCCACGAGCAGTACTTC. Translation: CAWGSSGSPHEQYF. Combining the CDR3 with reference TRBV30 and TRBJ2-7 gives the whole variable domain SQTIHQWPATLVQPVGSPLSLECTVEGTSNPNLYWYRQAAGRGLQLLFYSVGIGQISSEVPQNLSASRPQDRQFILSSKKLLLSDSGFYLCAWGSSGSPHEQYFGPGTRLTVT.